These 23 T cell receptor beta chains were sequenced from one sample in a study of blood T cell repertoires in COVID-19. The repertoire was sequenced with immunoSEQ multiplex PCR; TCRdb's copy has only in-frame clones and lacks some. The profile shows 300,000 to 350,000 clones, approximately 92% of them singletons. Sequenced: peripheral blood. These receptors were obtained from a woman aged 25 to 39 with COVID-19, enrolled during active disease.

V gene TRBV5-4 combines with J gene TRBJ1-3, with 9 bases matching TRBD1. CDR1 and CDR2 (germline): SGHNT, YYREEE (reference sequence). J lost 0 bases, V lost 4 bases, and 8 bases had no gene match. The CDR3 is made up of 17 amino acids. Written as DNA, the CDR3 is TGTGCCAGCAGCCGACTGGGACAGGGCCTCTCTGGAAACACCATATATTTT. Translated, it gives CASSRLGQGLSGNTIYF.

J is TRBJ1-1 and V is TRBV14; 7 nucleotides line up with TRBD1. The germline CDR1 and CDR2 sequences are SGHDN and FVKESK. V was clipped by 6 bases and J by 1 base; unmatched bases: 11. The length of the CDR3 is 16 residues. The CDR3 loop is CASSPLLTGPNTEAFF. CDR3 coding DNA: TGTGCCAGCAGTCCCCTCCTGACAGGGCCGAACACTGAAGCTTTCTTT.

The chain combines TRBV29-1 with TRBJ1-5, with 9 bases fitting TRBD1. CDR3 length: 13 residues. Germline-derived CDR1 and CDR2 are SQVTM and ANQGSEA. With V trimmed by 8 bases and J by 7 bases, 9 bases remained unmatched. As DNA, the CDR3 is TGCAGCCTAAGGGACAGGGCGGACCAGCCCCAGCATTTT. Translating gives CSLRDRADQPQHF. Full variable domain (remainder filled in from reference TRBV29-1 and TRBJ1-5): SAVISQKPSRDICQRGTSLTIQCQVDSQVTMMFWYRQQPGQSLTLIATANQGSEATYESGFVIDKFPISRPNLTFSTLTVSNMSPEDSSIYLCSLRDRADQPQHFGDGTRLSIL.

This rearrangement joins TRBV2 to TRBJ2-7, with TRBD1 matching 7 bases. Unmatched junction bases numbered 7, after V lost 6 bases and J lost 2 bases. The CDR3 runs 14 residues. CDR1 and CDR2 from the germline V gene are SNHLY and FYNNEI. The CDR3 loop reads CASRAGTEAYEQYF. DNA for the CDR3: TGTGCCAGCAGAGCCGGGACAGAAGCCTACGAGCAGTACTTC.

The V and J genes are TRBV12-3 or TRBV12-4 and TRBJ1-5; tentative D call: TRBD1 (5 bases). The CDR3 extends over 12 amino acids. V dropped 6 bases and J dropped 5 bases, with 8 bases sitting between them. CDR3 nucleotide sequence: TGTGCCAGCAGCAGGGATTATCAGCCCCAGCATTTT. This gives the protein CASSRDYQPQHF.

The rearrangement joins TRBV7-3 to TRBJ2-7; no clear D gene. This CDR3 is 13 amino acids long. Trimming removed 3 bases from V and 1 base from J, with 7 bases in between. Per germline, CDR1 SGHTA and CDR2 FQGTGA. Here the CDR3 reads CASSFYNSYEQYF. CDR3 sequence (DNA): TGTGCCAGCAGCTTTTACAATTCCTACGAGCAGTACTTC.

This chain links TRBV28 with TRBJ2-7; 7 nucleotides agree with TRBD1. After removal of 3 bases from V and 3 bases from J, the junction contained 8 bases not matched to a gene. CDR1 and CDR2 from the germline V gene are MDHEN and SYDVKM. The CDR3 is made up of 15 amino acids. The CDR3 protein is CASSFFFGDSYEQYF. The DNA of the CDR3 is TGTGCCAGCAGTTTTTTCTTCGGGGACAGCTACGAGCAGTACTTC.

This clone was counted a single time. The genes are TRBV5-1 and TRBJ1-1; TRBD1 matches 9 bases. This CDR3 has 15 residues. Germline V gives CDR1 SGHRS, CDR2 YFSETQ. The V segment lost 5 bases and the J segment 11 bases; nucleotides outside the gene matches: 16. The CDR3 DNA sequence: TGCGCCAGCAGGATTGGGGACAGGGATGGGGATCGGGCTTTCTTT. Amino acids: CASRIGDRDGDRAFF.

This chain joins TRBV18 and TRBJ1-2; 7 bases line up with TRBD1. The length of the CDR3 is 16 residues. The germline gives CDR1 KGHSH, CDR2 LQKENI. After removal of 3 bases from V and 5 bases from J, the junction contained 12 bases not matched to a gene. The CDR3 loop is CASSPFFGTDPYGYTF. The CDR3, as DNA: TGTGCCAGCTCACCGTTCTTCGGGACAGACCCTTATGGCTACACCTTC.

The rearrangement links TRBV13 to TRBJ1-2, with D perhaps matching TRBD1 (5 bases). Germline V lookup: CDR1 PRHDT, CDR2 FYEKMQ (reference sequence). V was clipped by 4 bases and J by 7 bases, with 16 bases between them. CDR3 length: 14 residues. CDR3 amino acids: CASSSDPGGSGYTF. CDR3 coding DNA: TGTGCCAGCAGCTCGGACCCGGGGGGGAGTGGCTACACCTTC.

The gene calls are TRBV28 and TRBJ2-7, with D possibly TRBD2 on 5 matching bases. The V end lost 5 bases, the J end lost 4 bases, and 12 bases lay between the germline ends. Germline V gene data show CDR1 as MDHEN and CDR2 as SYDVKM. This CDR3 has 13 residues. CDR3 bases: TGTGCCAGCAGTCGCGATAGCGAGTACGAGCAGTACTTC. Translating gives CASSRDSEYEQYF.

The chain recombines TRBV19 with TRBJ1-6, with 7 bases aligning to TRBD1. Germline V lookup: CDR1 LNHDA, CDR2 SQIVND (reference sequence). The CDR3 is made up of 14 amino acids. The V and J ends lost 5 bases and 7 bases, in that order; junction bases with no gene match: 5. As DNA, the CDR3 is TGTGCCAGTAGTCAACAGGGGCGGAATTCACCCCTCCACTTT. Residues: CASSQQGRNSPLHF.

The chain uses TRBV9 and TRBJ2-2; the match to TRBD2 covers 7 bases. The germline V gene has CDR1 SGDLS and CDR2 YYNGEE. With V trimmed by 3 bases and J by 5 bases, 13 bases remained unmatched. The CDR3 has 17 residues. Here the CDR3 reads CASSAMRVQGGTGELFF. The CDR3 DNA sequence: TGTGCCAGCAGCGCCATGAGGGTGCAGGGAGGGACCGGGGAGCTGTTTTTT.

This clone was detected only once. The chain recombines TRBV10-3 with TRBJ1-5, with D tentatively TRBD1 (6 bases). Trimming cost V 3 bases and J 3 bases, with 12 bases left between them. The germline gives CDR1 ENHRY, CDR2 SYGVKD. The CDR3 spans 15 residues. CDR3 sequence reads: CAISDPQGPNQPQHF. The CDR3 DNA reads as TGTGCCATCAGTGACCCGCAGGGGCCCAATCAGCCCCAGCATTTT.

The gene calls are TRBV30 and TRBJ1-1; D call uncertain. CDR3 length: 12 residues. V shed 7 bases and J shed 1 base, with 10 bases lying between them. In germline, CDR1 is GTSNPN, CDR2 SVGIG (reference sequence). This chain's CDR3 is CASSRGNTEAFF. The CDR3, as DNA: TGTGCCTCCAGTCGAGGGAACACTGAAGCTTTCTTT.

V and J are TRBV19 and TRBJ1-4; 7 nucleotides agree with TRBD1. The CDR3 is 16 residues long. From germline, CDR1 is LNHDA and CDR2 SQIVND (reference sequence). The V segment lost 6 bases and the J segment 8 bases; nucleotides outside the gene matches: 15. The CDR3 region has the DNA TGTGCCAGTAGAAGTATTGGGACAGTCGCATCCGAAAAACTGTTTTTT. It translates to CASRSIGTVASEKLFF.

This clone appeared once. The chain uses TRBV28 and TRBJ1-1, with 8 bases lining up with TRBD1. Looked up from germline, CDR1 is MDHEN and CDR2 is SYDVKM. The trim removed 6 bases at V and 10 bases at J, leaving 10 bases unmatched. This CDR3 comprises 13 residues. CDR3 sequence: CASSPLTGALAFF. The CDR3 DNA reads TGTGCCAGCAGCCCCTTGACAGGGGCTCTAGCTTTCTTT. The variable domain in full, with the rest retrieved from reference TRBV28 and TRBJ1-1, is DVKVTQSSRYLVKRTGEKVFLECVQDMDHENMFWYRQDPGLGLRLIYFSYDVKMKEKGDIPEGYSVSREKKERFSLILESASTNQTSMYLCASSPLTGALAFFGQGTRLTVV.

This CDR3 is CASSYWQGANEKLFF. The DNA for the CDR3 is TGTGCCAGCAGTTACTGGCAGGGGGCTAATGAAAAACTGTTTTTT. The chain is built from TRBV6-6 and TRBJ1-4, with 7 bases that match TRBD1. The CDR3 sequence is 15 residues long. Germline-derived CDR1 and CDR2 are MNHNY and SVGAGI (reference sequence). With 1 base clipped from V and 3 bases from J, the junction kept 2 bases outside the gene matches.

The genes are TRBV15 and TRBJ1-3; TRBD1 aligns across 11 bases. V shed 6 bases, J shed 0 bases, and the junction held 7 bases outside the gene matches. Looked up from germline, CDR1 is LNHNV and CDR2 is YYDKDF (reference sequence). This CDR3 region has 17 residues. DNA for the CDR3: TGTGCCACCAGAGACCCCGGGACAGGGGGCTCTGGAAACACCATATATTTT. The encoded protein is CATRDPGTGGSGNTIYF.

The chain has TRBV5-6 and TRBJ1-2, with TRBD1 identical over 8 bases. Germline assignment: CDR1 SGHDT and CDR2 YYEEEE. The CDR3 loop spans 16 amino acids. Trimming at V came to 1 base and at J to 7 bases, leaving 12 bases not matched to a gene. CDR3 sequence reads: CASSLSLRQGAGGYTF. The CDR3 DNA reads TGTGCCAGCAGCTTGTCCCTAAGGCAGGGGGCTGGTGGCTACACCTTC.

This chain links TRBV2 with TRBJ1-4; 10 positions agree with TRBD1. CDR1 and CDR2 from the germline V gene are SNHLY and FYNNEI. The CDR3 runs to 15 residues. J was trimmed by 3 bases and V by 6 bases; bases with no gene match: 4. DNA of the CDR3: TGTGCCAGCAGGCGGGACAGGGGACCTAATGAAAAACTGTTTTTT. Translated: CASRRDRGPNEKLFF.

The gene calls are TRBV27 and TRBJ2-7, with D possibly being TRBD2 (6 bases). The germline CDR1 and CDR2 sequences are MNHEY and SMNVEV (reference sequence). The CDR3 sequence is 13 residues long. V lost 2 bases to trimming and J lost 4 bases, with 9 bases between them. CDR3 DNA: TGTGCCAGCAGTTTAGGGCGGGGTTACGAGCAGTACTTC. Protein sequence: CASSLGRGYEQYF.

This chain connects TRBV7-9 to TRBJ2-7; the match to TRBD2 covers 7 bases. The V gene's germline CDR1 is SEHNR and CDR2 FQNEAQ (reference sequence). The CDR3 contains 13 residues. After removal of 11 bases from V and 7 bases from J, the junction contained 14 bases not matched to a gene. This chain's CDR3 is CAAGVAGGLEQYF. CDR3 nucleotides: TGTGCCGCTGGGGTAGCGGGTGGTCTGGAGCAGTACTTC.